This TCR beta chain was observed in a study of response to subunit inactivated influenza vaccine. In TCRdb, the RT-PCR reads were re-called with MiXCR into one record per CDR3 protein. The table shows approximately 500,000 distinct CDR3 sequences, with around 13% occurring only once. Study-level results: Authors suggested seasonal influenza vaccinations each recruit few new T cells.

There are a few counts of this clonotype. Its target is unknown. The input for sequencing was PBMCs from blood, taken 12 days after vaccination. This TCR came from a man aged 50 or older who received an inactivated influenza vaccine.

The CDR3 spells CASSLAVSNTGELFF. CDR3 bases: TGTGCCAGCAGCTTAGCCGTTAGCAACACCGGGGAGCTGTTTTTT. The chain couples TRBV7-8 to TRBJ2-2; D is unclear. In germline, CDR1 is SGHVS, CDR2 FQNEAQ. The CDR3 consists of 15 residues. V was pared by 0 bases and J by 2 bases, with 7 bases between. Together with reference TRBV7-8 and TRBJ2-2, the CDR3 gives the full variable domain: GAGVSQSPRYKVAKRGQDVALRCDPISGHVSLFWYQQALGQGPEFLTYFQNEAQLDKSGLPSDRFFAERPEGSVSTLKIQRTQQEDSAVYLCASSLAVSNTGELFFGEGSRLTVL.